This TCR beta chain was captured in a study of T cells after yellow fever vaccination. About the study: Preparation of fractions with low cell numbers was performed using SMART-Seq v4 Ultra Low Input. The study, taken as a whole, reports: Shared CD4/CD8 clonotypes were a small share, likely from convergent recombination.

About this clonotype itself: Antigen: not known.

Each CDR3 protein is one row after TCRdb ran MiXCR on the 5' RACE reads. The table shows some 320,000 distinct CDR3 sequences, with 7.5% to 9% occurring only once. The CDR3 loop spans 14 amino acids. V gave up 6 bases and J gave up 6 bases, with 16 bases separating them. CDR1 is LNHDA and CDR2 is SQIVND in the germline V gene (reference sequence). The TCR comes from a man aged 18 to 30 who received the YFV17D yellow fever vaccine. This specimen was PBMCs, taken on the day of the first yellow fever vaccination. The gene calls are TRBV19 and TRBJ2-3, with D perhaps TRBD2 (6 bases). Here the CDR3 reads CASRSGLASDTQYF. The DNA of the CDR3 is TGTGCCAGTAGATCGGGACTGGCTTCTGATACGCAGTATTTT. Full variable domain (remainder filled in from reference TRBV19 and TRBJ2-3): DGGITQSPKYLFRKEGQNVTLSCEQNLNHDAMYWYRQDPGQGLRLIYYSQIVNDFQKGDIAEGYSVSREKKESFPLTVTSAQKNPTAFYLCASRSGLASDTQYFGPGTRLTVL.